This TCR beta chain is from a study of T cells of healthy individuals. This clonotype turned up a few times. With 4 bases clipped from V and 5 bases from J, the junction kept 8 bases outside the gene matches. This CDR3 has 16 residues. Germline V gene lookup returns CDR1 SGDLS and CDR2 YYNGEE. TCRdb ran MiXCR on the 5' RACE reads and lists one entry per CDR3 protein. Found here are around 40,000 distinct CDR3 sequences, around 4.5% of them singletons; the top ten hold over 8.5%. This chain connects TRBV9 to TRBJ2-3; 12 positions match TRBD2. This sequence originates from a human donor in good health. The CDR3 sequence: CASSTLAGGPGDTQYF. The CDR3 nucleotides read TGTGCCAGCAGCACCCTAGCGGGAGGGCCTGGAGATACGCAGTATTTT.